This entry lists 13 T cell receptor beta chains sequenced from one sample in a study of blood T cell repertoires in COVID-19. The table came from immunoSEQ multiplex PCR; TCRdb's copy has only in-frame clones and leaves some out. The sample records under 300,000 clones, around 86% being singletons. Source material: peripheral blood. Receptor source: a woman aged 40 to 50 who had recovered from COVID-19.

The J gene is TRBJ1-5, the V gene TRBV19; no definite D call. This CDR3 spans 14 amino acids. Germline-derived CDR1 and CDR2 are LNHDA and SQIVND (reference sequence). V was clipped by 7 bases and J by 0 bases, with 10 bases between them. CDR3 region: CASKTGNSNQPQHF. In nucleotides, the CDR3 is TGTGCCAGTAAGACGGGAAATAGCAATCAGCCCCAGCATTTT.

The sample holds one count of this clone. This chain joins TRBV6-1 and TRBJ1-1; a weak D match, TRBD1 (6 bases). Trimming cost V 2 bases and J 1 base, with 14 bases left between them. Germline V gene sequence: CDR1 MNHNS, CDR2 SASEGT. CDR3 length: 16 amino acids. The CDR3 protein is CASSEWGTLANTEAFF. In DNA, the CDR3 is TGTGCCAGCAGTGAATGGGGGACACTGGCGAACACTGAAGCTTTCTTT.

The J gene is TRBJ2-1, the V gene TRBV27; 9 bases match TRBD1. CDR3 size: 16 residues. Losses at the gene ends were 5 bases for V and 8 bases for J; bases not matched to a gene: 13. Germline V gives CDR1 MNHEY, CDR2 SMNVEV (reference sequence). The CDR3 loop is CASSPDPGQGLDEQFF. The CDR3 DNA sequence: TGTGCCAGCAGTCCAGACCCGGGACAGGGTTTGGATGAGCAGTTCTTC.

CDR3 loop: CASSQEGPTGVNEQFF. CDR3 coding DNA: TGTGCCAGCAGCCAAGAGGGACCCACAGGGGTCAATGAGCAGTTCTTC. The genes are TRBV14 and TRBJ2-1; 7 bases map to TRBD1. Germline CDR1 SGHDN, CDR2 FVKESK. CDR3 length: 16 amino acids. V lost 0 bases and J lost 6; bases outside the gene matches: 8.

The chain recombines TRBV3-1 (or the pseudogene TRBV3-2) with TRBJ1-2, with TRBD1 matching over 8 bases. The V gene end was trimmed by 3 bases and the J gene end by 5 bases; junction bases not matched to a gene: 8. Germline V gives CDR1 LGHDT, CDR2 YNNKEL (reference sequence). The CDR3 sequence is 15 residues long. Here the CDR3 DNA reads TGTGCCAGCAGCCAGGCCCCGACAGGGGCATATGGCTACACCTTC. It specifies CASSQAPTGAYGYTF.

This clone appeared many times. This chain joins TRBV5-4 and TRBJ2-7, with a tentative D call TRBD2 (6 bases). Trimming left V 0 bases short and J 5 bases short, with 18 bases between. The CDR3 covers 16 residues. Germline CDR1 and CDR2: SGHNT and YYREEE (reference sequence). In DNA, the CDR3 is TGTGCCAGCAGCTTGGCCGAGGCGGGGCCTTGGCACGAGCAGTACTTC. Translating gives CASSLAEAGPWHEQYF.

The J gene is TRBJ2-7, the V gene TRBV28; TRBD2 matches 10 bases. There are 14 residues in the CDR3. Germline V lookup: CDR1 MDHEN, CDR2 SYDVKM. V lost 6 bases to trimming and J lost 4 bases; unmatched junction nucleotides: 6. For the CDR3, the DNA is TGTGCCAGCAGGGCTAGCGGGAGTGAGTACGAGCAGTACTTC. Translating gives CASRASGSEYEQYF.

This chain connects TRBV19 to TRBJ2-1, with 9 bases aligning to TRBD2. CDR1 and CDR2 (germline): LNHDA, SQIVND (reference sequence). Trimming removed 6 bases from V and 7 bases from J; junction bases left unmatched: 7. The CDR3 is made up of 14 amino acids. The CDR3 protein is CASRGGTSQNEQFF. The CDR3 bases are TGTGCCAGTAGAGGGGGGACTAGCCAGAATGAGCAGTTCTTC.

The genes are TRBV6-5 and TRBJ2-3; 10 bases align to TRBD1. CDR3 length equals 15 residues. CDR1 and CDR2 (germline): MNHEY, SVGAGI. V trimming: 2 bases; J trimming: 1 base; junction bases outside the gene matches: 0. CDR3 residues: CASSYGTGGTDTQYF. CDR3 coding DNA: TGTGCCAGCAGTTACGGGACAGGGGGCACAGATACGCAGTATTTT.

The gene calls are TRBV7-9 and TRBJ2-2; the D gene is possibly TRBD1 (6 bases). Germline lookup yields CDR1 SEHNR and CDR2 FQNEAQ (reference sequence). V was clipped by 5 bases and J by 0 bases, with 10 bases between them. The CDR3 consists of 15 residues. CDR3 nucleotides: TGTGCCAGCAGCCGGACAGTCGCGAACACCGGGGAGCTGTTTTTT. This codes for CASSRTVANTGELFF.

The V call is TRBV4-1, the J call TRBJ1-1; tentatively, D is TRBD1 (5 bases). This CDR3 has 16 residues. CDR1 and CDR2 from the germline V gene are MGHRA and YSYEKL. Trimming shortened V by 3 bases and J by 0 bases, and 14 bases separated the two germline ends. This CDR3 is CASSQGKQDMNTEAFF. CDR3 coding DNA: TGCGCCAGCAGCCAGGGTAAACAGGACATGAACACTGAAGCTTTCTTT.

This rearrangement joins TRBV6-5 to TRBJ1-1; D gene ambiguous. The germline CDR1 and CDR2 sequences are MNHEY and SVGAGI. The CDR3 runs 14 residues. V was cut by 2 bases and J by 3 bases, with 10 bases left in between. The DNA for the CDR3 is TGTGCCAGCAGTTACCCGGGAAGGGACACTGAAGCTTTCTTT. It encodes CASSYPGRDTEAFF.

The rearrangement links TRBV14 to TRBJ2-7, with TRBD2 as a possible D gene (5 bases). Germline-derived CDR1 and CDR2 are SGHDN and FVKESK. This CDR3 spans 13 amino acids. The V end lost 1 base, the J end lost 3 bases, and 7 bases lay between the germline ends. This CDR3 is CASSQGRVYEQYF. The CDR3 DNA reads as TGTGCCAGCAGCCAAGGGCGGGTCTACGAGCAGTACTTC.